This T cell receptor (beta chain) was identified during a study of human T cells and chemical hapten exposure (dated by TCRdb to 2020 to 2022). General notes on the study: For sensitization, 2% DPC in acetone was applied to a roughly 2 cm by roughly 2 cm area of upper inner arm skin. Throughout the study period of around 25 weeks, patients also received therapeutic DPC doses to the scalp every week. Patch testing was performed on the upper back with Finn chambers containing 0.01% DPC, and the patch tests were scored after 6 days according to International Contact Dermatitis Research Group standards. The patient cohort, mostly female, included alopecia areata with under or over 50% scalp involvement, alopecia totalis and alopecia universalis. Libraries were pooled for sequencing, and per-sample TCR yields varied mainly because of small differences in library volumes within the pool. Peripheral blood TCR repertoire changes were tracked in vivo in alopecia patients during primary and secondary sensitization to the hapten diphenylcyclopropenone (DPC). Blood samples were taken from patients before sensitization (week 0) and at 2, 6 and about 24 weeks after DPC sensitization. Blood for TCR sequencing was provided by twenty-nine alopecia patients at one to four time points (pre-sensitization, 2, 6 and 24 weeks). Study-wide findings and limitations: Compared with pre-sensitization or healthy control sets, expanded TCRs formed significantly more large CDR3 similarity clusters, which is consistent with antigen-driven responses. Repeated subsampling changed both the strength of the expansion versus patch-test correlation and the threshold at which that correlation became significant. DPC sensitization did not change the number of TCRs with a frequency above 1 in 1000, and there was no evidence of changes in global repertoire structure. The number of PT1 expanded TCRs positively correlated with patch test score, significant at thresholds 8, 16 and 32 but not 4. Alopecia, a presumed autoimmune disease, was present in all patients, so the immune response of the patients might differ from that of healthy individuals.

Of note for this clonotype: The clone's antigen remains unknown. No qualities accompany the bases; no much larger clone lies one base away.

CDR1 and CDR2 are read off the germline V gene as MNHEY and SVGAGI. V has 4 bases trimmed and J has 5 bases trimmed; junction bases matching no gene number 7. From its cysteine to its phenylalanine, the CDR3 spans 16 amino acids. This entry keeps only the CDR3 DNA: 48 bases, framed from base 1. Library creation used RACE. TCRdb names NextSeq 500 as the instrument used. During library preparation, unique molecular identifiers were attached to individual cDNA molecules so that TCRs could be counted quantitatively and reproducibly. For every blood RNA sample, sequencing covered both the TCR alpha and TCR beta chains. The authors processed their data as follows. A median of around 100,000 TCRs per sample was observed, with a range of 23,224 to 690,600. The Decombinator software suite was used to annotate the V, J and CDR3 of the TCR reads. For the PS versus PT1 abundance plots, all samples were subsampled to the same number of TCRs (28,000). TCRs were defined as expanded if absent before sensitization and observed at least eight times at the 2-week time point. The public reads were reanalyzed by TCRdb: fastp trimming at Q25, MiXCR alignment, in-frame beta chains only. Identical CDR3 protein sequences are pooled into one entry, listed with their most common genes and DNA. TCRdb, not the original authors, processed these V and J calls. This sample is represented by some 360,000 distinct CDR3 sequences; 4% to 6% of them were singletons. Just over 2.5% of the sample rests with the top ten.

Per the publication, the time point label means: pre-sensitization, week 0. The sample's treatment or condition, from its label and the paper: therapeutic diphenylcyclopropenone sensitization with weekly scalp DPC. At each patch-test visit, blood was drawn before the patch test was applied. To be eligible, patients had to be aged 18 to 70, diagnosed with alopecia and judged suitable for DPC therapy, while pregnant patients were excluded. Total RNA was extracted from unfractionated whole blood collected in Tempus Blood RNA tubes. The sequence links TRBV6-5 to TRBJ2-1, and 11 junction bases match TRBD2. This material consisted of whole blood, taken in connection with sensitization to the hapten diphenylcyclopropenone (DPC). This TCR came from a woman in her forties or fifties with alopecia areata. Some clones in this sample may be carry-over from other donors' samples. The nucleotides are TGTGCCAGCAGTTCCTTGGGACTAGCGGACCACAATGAGCAGTTCTTC. This sequence encodes CASSSLGLADHNEQFF.